This T cell receptor beta chain came from a study of radiotherapy plus CTLA-4 blockade in lung cancer. Study-wide points: After radiotherapy and ipilimumab, tumor-derived clones expanded in peripheral blood.

In germline, CDR1 is SNHLY, CDR2 FYNNEI. CDR3 length: 13 amino acids. The V and J ends lost 7 bases and 5 bases respectively, with 15 bases between them. With regard to this clone: Its antigen remains unknown.

The table came from immunoSEQ multiplex PCR; TCRdb's copy has only in-frame clones and leaves some out. The sample lists 70,000 to 90,000 clones, over 65% seen once, with around 7.1% in the top ten. Chemo-refractory metastatic non-small-cell lung cancer patients were treated with focal radiation plus CTLA-4 blockade with ipilimumab. This chain uses TRBV2 with TRBJ2-7, with D perhaps assigned TRBD1 or TRBD2 (5 bases each). The TCR comes from a human donor with non-small cell lung cancer who had a complete response to radiotherapy plus ipilimumab. Material: peripheral blood, obtained from a patient treated with radiotherapy plus ipilimumab. The CDR3 is CASTRGYRNEQYF. DNA of the CDR3: TGTGCCAGCACCCGGGGCTATCGGAACGAGCAGTACTTC.